This entry lists 32 T cell receptor beta chains sequenced from one sample in a study of early T cells in non-severe SARS-CoV-2 infection. Using its own MiXCR run on the 5' RACE reads, TCRdb lists one record per CDR3 protein. Counted here are more than 90,000 distinct CDR3 sequences, roughly 9.6% occurring once; the ten biggest clones make up about 5%. The sequenced sample was whole blood. The receptor set was obtained from an adult who was a healthcare worker with PCR-confirmed SARS-CoV-2 infection or an uninfected control (not recorded which).

Many counts were recorded for this clonotype. The V and J genes are TRBV7-9 and TRBJ1-2; 8 nucleotides match TRBD1. The CDR3 runs to 15 residues. Trimming at V came to 3 bases and at J to 2 bases, leaving 5 bases not matched to a gene. The germline V gene encodes CDR1 SEHNR and CDR2 FQNEAQ (reference sequence). CDR3 region: CASSFGDRRNYGYTF. The CDR3 DNA reads as TGTGCCAGCAGCTTTGGGGACAGGCGCAACTATGGCTACACCTTC.

Notes on this clonotype: A read error may be the cause here, since a much bigger clone is one base away. This chain uses TRBV3-1 with TRBJ2-3, with 10 nucleotides matching TRBD2. This CDR3 has 18 amino acids. Trimming cost V 0 bases and J 5 bases; bases outside gene matches: 11. Per the germline V gene, CDR1 is LGHDT and CDR2 is YNNKEL (reference sequence). The CDR3: CASSQDNGLAVPIDTQYF. CDR3 coding DNA: TGTGCCAGCAGCCAAGATAACGGACTAGCGGTGCCCATAGATACGCAGTATTTT.

This clonotype appeared many times. Mismatch with germline at one junction end may stem from a read error. This chain joins TRBV7-7 and TRBJ2-3; 8 bases map to TRBD1. Germline loops: CDR1 SSHAT, CDR2 FNYEAQ (reference sequence). The CDR3 extends over 16 amino acids. CDR3 in amino acids: CASSLAVGQGTDTQYF. For the CDR3, the DNA is TGTGCTAGCAGCTTAGCAGTGGGACAGGGCACAGATACGCAGTATTTT.

This rearrangement joins TRBV28 to TRBJ1-2; D is uncertain. This CDR3 has 12 residues. V was clipped by 4 bases and J by 8 bases, with 11 bases between them. Germline V gene lookup returns CDR1 MDHEN and CDR2 SYDVKM. In nucleotides, the CDR3 is TGTGCCAGCAGTTCTGAGCACGGGGGCTACACCTTC. It codes for CASSSEHGGYTF.

The J gene is TRBJ1-4, the V gene TRBV5-5; D is undetermined. The CDR3 extends over 14 amino acids. Between the trimmed V and J ends, which lost 4 bases and 6 bases, there was a span of 13 bases. Germline-derived CDR1 and CDR2 are SGHKS and YYEKEE (reference sequence). The DNA of the CDR3 is TGTGCCAGCAGCCCGGGCGCATCCGATGAAAAACTGTTTTTT. Translated: CASSPGASDEKLFF.

This clonotype was seen more than once but under ten times. The V gene is TRBV29-1, the J gene TRBJ2-3; 15 bases are a match to TRBD2. V was clipped by 7 bases and J by 8 bases; unmatched bases: 13. Germline V gene data show CDR1 as SQVTM and CDR2 as ANQGSEA. CDR3 length: 16 amino acids. CDR3: CSATPRTSGGVSTQYF. DNA for the CDR3: TGCAGCGCCACACCCCGGACTAGCGGGGGGGTGAGTACGCAGTATTTT.

The table lists this clonotype with many counts. This rearrangement joins TRBV4-1 to TRBJ1-1; D gene uncertain. Trimming shortened V by 4 bases and J by 8 bases, and 23 bases separated the two germline ends. Germline V gives CDR1 MGHRA, CDR2 YSYEKL. This CDR3 spans 16 amino acids. The CDR3 loop reads CASSPFPIGRYYEAFF. CDR3 bases: TGCGCCAGCAGCCCATTTCCGATAGGGAGATACTACGAAGCTTTCTTT.

V is TRBV9 and J is TRBJ2-3; D perhaps matches TRBD2 (6 bases). V gave up 1 base and J gave up 9 bases, with 27 bases separating them. The CDR3 is 18 residues long. Looked up from germline, CDR1 is SGDLS and CDR2 is YYNGEE. The CDR3 loop is CASSVKPSSGRFAATQYF. The CDR3 DNA is TGTGCCAGCAGCGTAAAACCCTCATCAGGGAGGTTTGCTGCCACGCAGTATTTT.

This clonotype was counted ten times or more. The rearrangement links TRBV10-3 to TRBJ2-3; 8 nucleotides line up with TRBD1. V trimming: 2 bases; J trimming: 0 bases; junction bases outside the gene matches: 4. Germline CDR1 reads ENHRY; CDR2 reads SYGVKD. The CDR3 is made up of 16 amino acids. The CDR3 reads CAISEKSGGSTDTQYF. CDR3 in DNA: TGTGCCATCAGTGAGAAATCAGGGGGCAGCACAGATACGCAGTATTTT.

This clonotype has more than one count but fewer than ten. J is TRBJ2-1 and V is TRBV20-1, with TRBD2 matching 7 bases. With V trimmed by 0 bases and J by 3 bases, 8 bases remained unmatched. This CDR3 spans 16 amino acids. CDR1 and CDR2 (germline): DFQATT, SNEGSKA (reference sequence). CDR3: CSARDRRLAVYNEQFF. Here the CDR3 DNA reads TGCAGTGCTAGAGATCGGCGCCTAGCGGTCTACAATGAGCAGTTCTTC.

Many counts were recorded for this clonotype. V is TRBV20-1 and J is TRBJ2-1, with 7 bases lining up with TRBD2. V lost 0 bases and J lost 0; bases outside the gene matches: 5. The CDR3 has 16 amino acids. Germline assignment: CDR1 DFQATT and CDR2 SNEGSKA (reference sequence). The CDR3 reads CSARDYGGSSYNEQFF. The CDR3 DNA reads TGCAGTGCTAGAGATTACGGGGGGAGCTCCTACAATGAGCAGTTCTTC.

This clonotype was observed at least ten times. This chain connects TRBV20-1 to TRBJ1-5, with D possibly TRBD1 on 6 matching bases. V was cut by 3 bases and J by 0 bases, with 15 bases left in between. The germline CDR1 and CDR2 sequences are DFQATT and SNEGSKA (reference sequence). This CDR3 region has 16 residues. The CDR3 spells CSASESRGYSNQPQHF. The CDR3 DNA sequence: TGCAGTGCTAGTGAGAGCAGGGGCTATAGCAATCAGCCCCAGCATTTT.

J is TRBJ2-1 and V is TRBV28, with TRBD2 matching 14 bases. Looked up from germline, CDR1 is MDHEN and CDR2 is SYDVKM. V shed 2 bases, J shed 6 bases, and the junction held 6 bases outside the gene matches. This CDR3 has 17 residues. The CDR3 here is CASSLGLAGGVGNEQFF. The CDR3 DNA follows: TGTGCCAGCAGTTTAGGACTAGCGGGAGGTGTGGGCAATGAGCAGTTCTTC.

Turning to this clonotype: One base away lies a much larger clone, so this may be a sequencing read error. The CDR3 nucleotides are TGTGCCAGCAGCCTAGAGGGGTACGAGCAGCACTTC. Translation: CASSLEGYEQHF. The chain joins TRBV13 to TRBJ2-7; either TRBD1 or TRBD2 may supply D (5 bases each). The germline CDR1 and CDR2 sequences are PRHDT and FYEKMQ (reference sequence). The CDR3 covers 12 residues.

V usage is TRBV7-6 and J usage is TRBJ1-1; 10 positions match TRBD1. The CDR3 runs to 14 residues. V was pared by 6 bases and J by 5 bases, with 6 bases of the junction left unmatched. Germline values: CDR1 SGHVS, CDR2 FNYEAQ. The DNA for the CDR3 is TGTGCCAGCAGGTCCGGACAGGGGGTAACTGAAGCTTTCTTT. It is translated as CASRSGQGVTEAFF.

This clonotype was detected a few times. The gene calls are TRBV28 and TRBJ2-7; D is uncertain. Looked up from germline, CDR1 is MDHEN and CDR2 is SYDVKM. The germline V and J ends were trimmed by 1 base and 5 bases, with 3 bases remaining between them. The CDR3 runs 11 residues. CDR3 nucleotides: TGTGCCAGCAGTTTATTGGACGAGCAGTACTTC. Its protein product is CASSLLDEQYF.

This clonotype showed up just a few times. V usage is TRBV29-1 and J usage is TRBJ2-7, with 7 bases matching TRBD2. Per germline, CDR1 SQVTM and CDR2 ANQGSEA. This CDR3 spans 15 amino acids. V was clipped by 7 bases and J by 6 bases; unmatched bases: 18. For the CDR3, the DNA is TGCAGCGCGAAAGGACTAGTCGGGAGACCTACCGAGCAGTACTTC. Its protein is CSAKGLVGRPTEQYF.

In this sample, this clonotype turned up many times. The rearrangement joins TRBV7-9 to TRBJ2-3; D is unclear. V gave up 6 bases and J gave up 2 bases, with 12 bases separating them. The CDR3 covers 14 residues. Germline V gene sequence: CDR1 SEHNR, CDR2 FQNEAQ (reference sequence). For the CDR3, the DNA is TGTGCCAGCAGTCTGTGGGTGTCCACAGATACGCAGTATTTT. This sequence encodes CASSLWVSTDTQYF.

This clonotype was seen ten or more times. The CDR3 spells CASSLRSGALGDTQYF. DNA of the CDR3: TGTGCCAGCAGCTTAAGATCGGGGGCGCTGGGAGATACGCAGTATTTT. The chain couples TRBV7-2 to TRBJ2-3; D tentatively fits TRBD1 or TRBD2 (6 bases each). Germline loops: CDR1 SGHTA, CDR2 FQGNSA. The CDR3 length is 16 residues. V was shortened by 2 bases and J by 5 bases, with 17 bases between the two germline ends.

Many counts were recorded for this clonotype. V usage is TRBV5-1 and J usage is TRBJ1-1, with TRBD1 matching over 7 bases. The CDR3 is 14 residues long. V lost 0 bases and J lost 2; bases outside the gene matches: 1. Germline V CDR1 and CDR2: SGHRS, YFSETQ. DNA for the CDR3: TGCGCCAGCAGCTTGGACAGGGGAAACACTGAAGCTTTCTTT. It codes for CASSLDRGNTEAFF. Full variable domain (missing parts from reference TRBV5-1 and TRBJ1-1): KAGVTQTPRYLIKTRGQQVTLSCSPISGHRSVSWYQQTPGQGLQFLFEYFSETQRNKGNFPGRFSGRQFSNSRSEMNVSTLELGDSALYLCASSLDRGNTEAFFGQGTRLTVV.

The rearrangement uses TRBV7-9 and TRBJ1-2, with a tentative D call TRBD1 (5 bases). The germline CDR1 and CDR2 sequences are SEHNR and FQNEAQ (reference sequence). With 4 bases removed from V and 2 bases from J, the gap between germline ends came to 11 bases. This CDR3 comprises 14 residues. DNA for the CDR3: TGTGCCAGCAGCTACCCCCAGGGCAACTATGGCTACACCTTC. As protein: CASSYPQGNYGYTF.

This clonotype was seen a handful of times. This chain connects TRBV7-9 to TRBJ2-3; D unclear. CDR3 length: 15 amino acids. Germline V gives CDR1 SEHNR, CDR2 FQNEAQ (reference sequence). Trimming pared 3 bases from V and 2 bases from J, leaving 12 bases between. CDR3 protein: CASSFIAENTDTQYF. CDR3 bases: TGTGCCAGCAGCTTTATTGCGGAAAACACAGATACGCAGTATTTT.

V usage is TRBV3-1 and J usage is TRBJ1-1; the D gene is possibly TRBD1 (6 bases). Germline V CDR1 and CDR2: LGHDT, YNNKEL (reference sequence). V gave up 1 base and J gave up 1 base, with 13 bases separating them. This CDR3 has 16 residues. CDR3 DNA: TGTGCCAGCAGCCAAGTGGCGGGGGCTCGGAACACTGAAGCTTTCTTT. This encodes CASSQVAGARNTEAFF.

V and J are TRBV12-3 or TRBV12-4 and TRBJ2-1; 9 nucleotides match TRBD1. The junction had 9 bases not matched to a gene; V was cut back by 2 bases and J by 7 bases. There are 16 residues in the CDR3. The CDR3 sequence: CASSLITGGVRNEQFF. The CDR3 nucleotides are TGTGCCAGCAGTTTAATAACAGGGGGCGTAAGGAATGAGCAGTTCTTC.

In its sample, this clonotype was seen many times. The chain couples TRBV9 to TRBJ2-6; the D gene could be TRBD1 or TRBD2 (5 bases each). Germline V gives CDR1 SGDLS, CDR2 YYNGEE. CDR3 length equals 18 residues. The germline V and J ends were trimmed by 3 bases and 0 bases, with 16 bases remaining between them. CDR3 in DNA: TGTGCCAGCAGCGCCCCGGGACGCGAGGGCTCTGGGGCCAACGTCCTGACTTTC. Its protein is CASSAPGREGSGANVLTF.

This clonotype was seen ten or more times. The rearrangement links TRBV7-9 to TRBJ2-1; TRBD2 matches at 12 bases. The germline V gene has CDR1 SEHNR and CDR2 FQNEAQ (reference sequence). V shed 5 bases and J 3 bases; nucleotides not matched to a gene: 8. This CDR3 has 17 amino acids. Here the CDR3 DNA reads TGTGCCAGCAGCCAACCACTAGCGGGGGGAAACTACAATGAGCAGTTCTTC. Translation: CASSQPLAGGNYNEQFF.

The V call is TRBV15, the J call TRBJ1-1; D unresolved. The V gene lost 0 bases and the J gene lost 2 bases, with 10 bases spanning the gap. The CDR3 is 15 residues long. Germline CDR1 LNHNV, CDR2 YYDKDF (reference sequence). CDR3 region: CATSRDYGGNTEAFF. The CDR3 DNA sequence: TGTGCCACCAGCAGAGATTATGGCGGTAACACTGAAGCTTTCTTT.

In this sample, this clonotype turned up a few times. The junction departs from germline at one end; a sequencing error may be responsible. V and J are TRBV7-7 and TRBJ2-2; TRBD1 is a possible D gene (6 bases). The CDR3 has 13 amino acids. The V gene's germline CDR1 is SSHAT and CDR2 FNYEAQ (reference sequence). The CDR3 DNA reads TGTGCTAGCAGCTGGACAGCCACCGGGGAGCTGTTTTTT. Protein: CASSWTATGELFF.

This clonotype was counted many times. The chain employs TRBV6-2 or TRBV6-3 and TRBJ1-1; D is uncertain. Germline values: CDR1 MNHEY, CDR2 SVGEGT. The CDR3 has 11 amino acids. The V and J ends lost 6 bases and 1 base respectively, with 3 bases between them. The CDR3 DNA is TGTGCCAGCAGGGGGAACACTGAAGCTTTCTTT. It encodes CASRGNTEAFF.

The rearrangement uses TRBV18 and TRBJ2-4, with no clear D. Trimming removed 3 bases from V and 10 bases from J, with 10 bases in between. The CDR3 is 12 amino acids. Germline CDR1 is KGHSH and CDR2 is LQKENI. The CDR3 reads CASSPMDGIQYF. The CDR3, as DNA: TGTGCCAGCTCACCCATGGACGGTATTCAGTACTTC.

The rearrangement links TRBV2 to TRBJ2-3; D gene unclear. Germline lookup yields CDR1 SNHLY and CDR2 FYNNEI. Trimming stripped 6 bases from V and 4 bases from J, with 14 bases between. CDR3 size: 14 residues. As DNA, the CDR3 is TGTGCCAGCAGGTTCATCCAATCGGCAGATACGCAGTATTTT. Amino acids: CASRFIQSADTQYF.

This clonotype came up a few times. This chain links TRBV5-1 with TRBJ2-1; 8 bases are shared with TRBD2. Germline values: CDR1 SGHRS, CDR2 YFSETQ. V was pared by 0 bases and J by 5 bases, with 7 bases of the junction left unmatched. There are 16 residues in the CDR3. This CDR3 is CASSLALVSGNNEQFF. The CDR3 bases are TGCGCCAGCAGCTTGGCCCTGGTTAGCGGGAACAATGAGCAGTTCTTC.